This entry describes one T cell receptor beta chain. Its antigen specificity is not known. The record has no base qualities; no much larger clone is one base away. The protocol used for the library was the immunoSEQ multiplex PCR assay. Rearranged TCR beta chain sequences were amplified using the hsTCRB Kit according to the manufacturer's protocol. TCRB libraries were sequenced on an Illumina MiSeq. From the authors' description of their analysis: Demultiplexing, trimming and gene mapping were performed with the kit vendor's proprietary platform. TCRdb's version of the immuneACCESS table is confined to in-frame rearrangements and falls short of the full clone set. An unresolved V gene accounts for under half of the shortfall where checked; the remainder is of unknown origin. V and J calls and clone size follow that table, whereas D and trimming were derived from the DNA. Across this sample there are tens of thousands of clones, with just under 90% seen only once. The top ten constitute around 12% of the sample.

The germline V gene encodes CDR1 SGHRS and CDR2 YFSETQ. The CDR3 sequence holds 16 residues, the cysteine and phenylalanine included. Only CDR3 DNA is held: 48 bases, read in frame from base 1. Compared with germline, V lacks 0 bases and J lacks 1 base; bases without a gene match: 3. What the time point label conveys for this sample: week 47, end of study. Each vaccine dose, consisting of 300 ug of a 20-mer mutant IDH1 peptide in Montanide, was administered subcutaneously with topical imiquimod. Eight vaccinations were administered to patients in weeks 1, 3, 5, 7, 11, 15, 19 and 23, corresponding to visits V03 through V10. The donors had newly diagnosed IDH1-mutant astrocytomas of WHO grade 3 or 4 that showed loss of nuclear ATRX. The samples were drawn from NOA16, a multicentre, single-arm, open-label phase I trial in Germany that tested a mutant IDH1 peptide vaccine in humans for the first time. Genomic DNA for TCRB sequencing was extracted from EDTA blood using the DNeasy Blood and Tissue Kit.

This record belongs to a study of a mutant IDH1 vaccine in newly diagnosed glioma (dated by TCRdb to 2020 to 2023). Regarding the research as a whole: Vaccination began 4-6 weeks after radiotherapy alone, or alongside temozolomide cycles in the chemotherapy-containing groups. For exploratory analyses, about two dozen treated patients had longitudinal TCRB deep sequencing done wherever samples were available. Of the 25 to 35 patients who were treated, around 60% were male and around 38% were female, and the mean age was about 37 years. Peripheral blood samples were drawn at six visits, namely V03 (baseline), V05, V07, V10, V12 and V13. The week-35 safety follow-up took place at visit V12, and the week-47 end of study took place at visit V13. Before enrollment, most patients had been given radiochemotherapy with temozolomide as standard therapy, while the rest had received either radiotherapy alone or temozolomide alone.

The full study reports these points: Selection of PBMC samples for TCRB deep sequencing was based on availability. According to the authors, sample limitations meant that analyses of patient blood samples could not be reproduced. Pseudoprogression appeared unrelated to alterations in the top peripheral T cell clonotypes detected by TCRB sequencing. Immune responses induced by the vaccine were seen in roughly 95% of patients across multiple MHC alleles.

The sequence derives from a woman in her thirties with glioma. This chain is built from TRBV5-1 and TRBJ2-2; a stretch of 7 junction bases matches TRBD1. Sequencing used PBMCs, obtained from a glioma patient whose treatment included an IDH1 peptide vaccine. The nucleotides are TGCGCCAGCAGCTTGGCGGGACAGAAGAACACCGGGGAGCTGTTTTTT. This encodes CASSLAGQKNTGELFF.